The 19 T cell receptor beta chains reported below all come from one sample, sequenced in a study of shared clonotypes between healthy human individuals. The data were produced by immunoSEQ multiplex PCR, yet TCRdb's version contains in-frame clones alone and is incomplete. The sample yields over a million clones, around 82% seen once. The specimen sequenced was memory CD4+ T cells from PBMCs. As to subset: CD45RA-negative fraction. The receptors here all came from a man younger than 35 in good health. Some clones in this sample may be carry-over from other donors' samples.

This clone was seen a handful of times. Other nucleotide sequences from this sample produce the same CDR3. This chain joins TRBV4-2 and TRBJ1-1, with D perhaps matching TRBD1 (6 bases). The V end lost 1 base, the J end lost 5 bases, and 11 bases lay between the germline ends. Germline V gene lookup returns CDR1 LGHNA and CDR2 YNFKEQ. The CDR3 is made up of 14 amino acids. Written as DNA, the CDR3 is TGTGCCAGCAGCCAAGTCAGGGGAGGGACTGAAGCTTTCTTT. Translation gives CASSQVRGGTEAFF.

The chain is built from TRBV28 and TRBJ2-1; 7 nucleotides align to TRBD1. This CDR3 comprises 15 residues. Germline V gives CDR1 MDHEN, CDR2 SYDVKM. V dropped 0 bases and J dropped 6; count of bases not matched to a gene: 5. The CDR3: CASSLWRGQSNEQFF. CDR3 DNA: TGTGCCAGCAGTTTATGGAGGGGGCAAAGCAATGAGCAGTTCTTC. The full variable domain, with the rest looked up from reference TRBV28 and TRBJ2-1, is DVKVTQSSRYLVKRTGEKVFLECVQDMDHENMFWYRQDPGLGLRLIYFSYDVKMKEKGDIPEGYSVSREKKERFSLILESASTNQTSMYLCASSLWRGQSNEQFFGPGTRLTVL.

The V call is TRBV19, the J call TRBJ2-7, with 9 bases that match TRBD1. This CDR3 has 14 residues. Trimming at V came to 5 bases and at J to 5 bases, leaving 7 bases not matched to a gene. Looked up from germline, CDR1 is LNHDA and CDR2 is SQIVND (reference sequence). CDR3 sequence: CASSLGTGSNEQYF. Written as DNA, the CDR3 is TGTGCCAGTAGTTTGGGGACAGGGTCTAACGAGCAGTACTTC.

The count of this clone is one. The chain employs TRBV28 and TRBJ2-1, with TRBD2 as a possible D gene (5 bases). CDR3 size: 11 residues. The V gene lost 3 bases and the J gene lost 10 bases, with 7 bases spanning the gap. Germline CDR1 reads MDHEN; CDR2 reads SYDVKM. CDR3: CASSLKREQFF. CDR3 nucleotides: TGTGCCAGCAGTTTGAAGCGGGAGCAGTTCTTC.

The CDR3 DNA reads as TGCGCCAGCAGACTTGGGGCCTCGGGGCATTACACTGAAGCTTTCTTT. Amino acids: CASRLGASGHYTEAFF. The rearrangement uses TRBV5-1 and TRBJ1-1; weak D call: TRBD1 (5 bases). Germline values: CDR1 SGHRS, CDR2 YFSETQ. Deletions cut 5 bases from V and 3 bases from J, with 20 bases between. The CDR3 loop spans 16 amino acids.

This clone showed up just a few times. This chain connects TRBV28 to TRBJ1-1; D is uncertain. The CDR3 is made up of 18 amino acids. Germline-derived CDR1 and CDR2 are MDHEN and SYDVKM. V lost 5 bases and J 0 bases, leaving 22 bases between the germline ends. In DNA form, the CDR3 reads TGTGCCAGCAGTCTATTTATATCGGTACAGAGCATGAACACTGAAGCTTTCTTT. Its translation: CASSLFISVQSMNTEAFF.

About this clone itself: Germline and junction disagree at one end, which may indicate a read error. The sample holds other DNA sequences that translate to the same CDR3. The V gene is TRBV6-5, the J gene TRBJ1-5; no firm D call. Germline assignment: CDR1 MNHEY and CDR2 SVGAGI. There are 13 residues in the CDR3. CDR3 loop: CASSTMGNQPQHF. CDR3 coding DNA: TGTGCCAGCAGCACCATGGGCAATCAGCCTCAGCATTTT.

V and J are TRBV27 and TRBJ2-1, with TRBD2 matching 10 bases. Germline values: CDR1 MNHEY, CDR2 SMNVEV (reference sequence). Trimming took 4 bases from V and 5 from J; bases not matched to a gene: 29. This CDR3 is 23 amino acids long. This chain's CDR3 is CASSSLVGLTGTSASSWNNEQFF. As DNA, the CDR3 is TGTGCCAGCAGTTCCCTTGTTGGCTTGACCGGGACTAGCGCAAGCTCCTGGAACAATGAGCAGTTCTTC.

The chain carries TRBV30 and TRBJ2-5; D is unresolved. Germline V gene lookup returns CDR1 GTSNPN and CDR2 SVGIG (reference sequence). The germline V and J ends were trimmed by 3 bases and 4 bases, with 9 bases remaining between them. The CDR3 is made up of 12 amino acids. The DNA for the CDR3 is TGTGCCTGGAGACCCCAGAGAGAGACCCAGTACTTC. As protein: CAWRPQRETQYF.

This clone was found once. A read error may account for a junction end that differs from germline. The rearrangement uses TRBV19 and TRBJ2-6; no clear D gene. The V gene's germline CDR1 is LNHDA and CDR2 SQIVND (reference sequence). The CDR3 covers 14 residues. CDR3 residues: CASRIGSGANVLTF. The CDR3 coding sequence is TGTGCCAGTCGTATCGGCTCTGGGGCCAACGTCCTGACTTTC.

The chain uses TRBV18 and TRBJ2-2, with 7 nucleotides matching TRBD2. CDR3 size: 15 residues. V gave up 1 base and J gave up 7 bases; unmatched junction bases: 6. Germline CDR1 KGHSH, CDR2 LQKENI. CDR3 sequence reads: CASSPQTPSGGELFF. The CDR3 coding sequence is TGTGCCAGCTCACCACAGACCCCTAGCGGCGGGGAGCTGTTTTTT. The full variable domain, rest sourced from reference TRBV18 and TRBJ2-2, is NAGVMQNPRHLVRRRGQEARLRCSPMKGHSHVYWYRQLPEEGLKFMVYLQKENIIDESGMPKERFSAEFPKEGPSILRIQQVVRGDSAAYFCASSPQTPSGGELFFGEGSRLTVL.

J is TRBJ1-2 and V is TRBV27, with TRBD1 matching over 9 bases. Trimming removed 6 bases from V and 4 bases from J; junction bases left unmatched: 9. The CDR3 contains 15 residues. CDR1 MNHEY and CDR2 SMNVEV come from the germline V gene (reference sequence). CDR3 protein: CASSTTGGVSYGYTF. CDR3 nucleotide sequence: TGTGCCAGCAGCACAACAGGGGGCGTAAGCTATGGCTACACCTTC.

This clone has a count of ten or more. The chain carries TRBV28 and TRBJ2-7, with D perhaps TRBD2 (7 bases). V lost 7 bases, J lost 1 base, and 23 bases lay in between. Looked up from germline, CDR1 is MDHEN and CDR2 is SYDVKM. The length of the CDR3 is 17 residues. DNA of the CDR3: TGTGCCAGCAATGATAGGGGGGGCGAAAAAGGGTCCTACGAGCAGTACTTC. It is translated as CASNDRGGEKGSYEQYF. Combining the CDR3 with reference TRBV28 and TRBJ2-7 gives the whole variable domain DVKVTQSSRYLVKRTGEKVFLECVQDMDHENMFWYRQDPGLGLRLIYFSYDVKMKEKGDIPEGYSVSREKKERFSLILESASTNQTSMYLCASNDRGGEKGSYEQYFGPGTRLTVT.

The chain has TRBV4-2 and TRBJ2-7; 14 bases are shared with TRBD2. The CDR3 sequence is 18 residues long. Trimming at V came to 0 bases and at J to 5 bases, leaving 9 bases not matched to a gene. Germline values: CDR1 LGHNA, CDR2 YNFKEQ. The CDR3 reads CASSQDTPGTSGSNEQYF. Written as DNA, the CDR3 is TGTGCCAGCAGCCAAGATACCCCCGGGACTAGCGGGAGCAACGAGCAGTACTTC.

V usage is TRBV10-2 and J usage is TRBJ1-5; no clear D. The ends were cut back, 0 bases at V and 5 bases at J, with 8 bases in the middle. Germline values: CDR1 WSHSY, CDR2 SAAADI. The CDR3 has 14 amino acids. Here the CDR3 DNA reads TGCGCCAGCAGTGAGTCGACGGCTGATCAGCCCCAGCATTTT. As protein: CASSESTADQPQHF.

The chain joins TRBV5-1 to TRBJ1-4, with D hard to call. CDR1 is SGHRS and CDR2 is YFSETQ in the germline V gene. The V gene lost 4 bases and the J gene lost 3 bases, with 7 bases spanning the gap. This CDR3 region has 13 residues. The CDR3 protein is CASSGQANEKLFF. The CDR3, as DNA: TGCGCCAGCAGCGGGCAGGCTAATGAAAAACTGTTTTTT.

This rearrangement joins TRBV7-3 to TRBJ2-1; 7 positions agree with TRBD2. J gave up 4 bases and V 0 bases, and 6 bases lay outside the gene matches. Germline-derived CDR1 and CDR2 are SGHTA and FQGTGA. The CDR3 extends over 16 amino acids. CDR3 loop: CASSLTGAGRYNEQFF. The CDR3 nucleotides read TGTGCCAGCAGCTTAACTGGCGCCGGGAGGTACAATGAGCAGTTCTTC.

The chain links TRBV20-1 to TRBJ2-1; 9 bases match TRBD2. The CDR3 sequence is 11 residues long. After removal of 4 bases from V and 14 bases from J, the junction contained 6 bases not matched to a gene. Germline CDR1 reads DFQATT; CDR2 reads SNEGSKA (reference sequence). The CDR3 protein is CSATSGTWEFF. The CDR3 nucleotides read TGCAGTGCTACTAGCGGGACCTGGGAGTTCTTC.

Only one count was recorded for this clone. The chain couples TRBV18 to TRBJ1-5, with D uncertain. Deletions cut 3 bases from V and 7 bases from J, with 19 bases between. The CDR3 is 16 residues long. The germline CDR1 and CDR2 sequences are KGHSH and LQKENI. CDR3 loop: CASSPTGSVLGQPQHF. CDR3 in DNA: TGTGCCAGCTCACCGACCGGGTCTGTTCTCGGCCAGCCCCAGCATTTT.